A selection of T cell receptor beta chains follows, all from one sample in a study of T-cell memory formation after mild COVID-19. TCRdb analysed the 5' RACE reads with MiXCR anew, one entry per CDR3 protein. This sample yields hundreds of thousands of distinct CDR3 sequences, of which approximately 19% are seen a single time; more than 10% belongs to the top ten. Sequenced material: PBMCs or a T cell subset sorted from them (not recorded which). The receptors derive from an adult woman who had mild COVID-19 (a few samples of this study predate the infection). Cell type and time point are not known. CDR3s include the opening cysteine and the closing phenylalanine or tryptophan. The order of the fields is CDR3 DNA, CDR3 protein, clone size, D gene, CDR3 length, V gene, J gene. The D gene is left open where the match is weak. Clone size is not always given. Where it is, it says once, few, many or a class for expanded clones.

cdr3_nt: TGTGCCAGCAGTCCGACAGGGGTCCCCTACGAGCAGTACTTC; cdr3_aa: CASSPTGVPYEQYF; clone_size: NA; d_call: TRBD1; cdr3_length: 14; v_call: TRBV2; j_call: TRBJ2-7
cdr3_nt: TGTGCCAGCAGTGAGGCCGGGGAGACCCAGTACTTC; cdr3_aa: CASSEAGETQYF; clone_size: NA; d_call: NA; cdr3_length: 12; v_call: TRBV25-1; j_call: TRBJ2-5
cdr3_nt: TGCGCCAGCAGCCAAGATACGGGGACCGGGGAGCTGTTTTTT; cdr3_aa: CASSQDTGTGELFF; clone_size: few; d_call: NA; cdr3_length: 14; v_call: TRBV4-3; j_call: TRBJ2-2
cdr3_nt: TGTGCCAGCAGCCAAGATCTGAGAGTAGCGGGAAGGTCCGAGCAGTACTTC; cdr3_aa: CASSQDLRVAGRSEQYF; clone_size: NA; d_call: TRBD2; cdr3_length: 17; v_call: TRBV4-2; j_call: TRBJ2-7
cdr3_nt: TGTGCCAGTAGTATCCCAGGGAGTTATGGCTACACCTTC; cdr3_aa: CASSIPGSYGYTF; clone_size: few; d_call: NA; cdr3_length: 13; v_call: TRBV19; j_call: TRBJ1-2
cdr3_nt: TGTGCCACCAGTGATCCTATTAGCGGGAGGGGGTACAATGAGCAGTTCTTC; cdr3_aa: CATSDPISGRGYNEQFF; clone_size: few; d_call: TRBD2; cdr3_length: 17; v_call: TRBV24-1; j_call: TRBJ2-1
cdr3_nt: TGTGCCAGCAGTGAATTCAGGGCAGGGGAGACCCAGTACTTC; cdr3_aa: CASSEFRAGETQYF; clone_size: few; d_call: NA; cdr3_length: 14; v_call: TRBV25-1; j_call: TRBJ2-5
cdr3_nt: TGTGCCAGCAGCCCGTATGGCAAAAACATTCAGTACTTC; cdr3_aa: CASSPYGKNIQYF; clone_size: NA; d_call: NA; cdr3_length: 13; v_call: TRBV27; j_call: TRBJ2-4
cdr3_nt: TGTGCCAGCAGCTTAGGCTATGACAGGGGGTCAGATACGCAGTATTTT; cdr3_aa: CASSLGYDRGSDTQYF; clone_size: NA; d_call: TRBD1; cdr3_length: 16; v_call: TRBV7-9; j_call: TRBJ2-3
cdr3_nt: TGTGCCACCAGTGAGGGACCTGGGGCCAACGTCCTGACTTTC; cdr3_aa: CATSEGPGANVLTF; clone_size: few; d_call: NA; cdr3_length: 14; v_call: TRBV24-1; j_call: TRBJ2-6
cdr3_nt: TGTGCCAGCAGCTTTCAAAGCGGTACGCAGTATTTT; cdr3_aa: CASSFQSGTQYF; clone_size: NA; d_call: NA; cdr3_length: 12; v_call: TRBV5-6; j_call: TRBJ2-3
cdr3_nt: TGTGCCAGCAGCTTAGCGAACGGGGTCCCTGAAGCTTTCTTT; cdr3_aa: CASSLANGVPEAFF; clone_size: NA; d_call: NA; cdr3_length: 14; v_call: TRBV7-9; j_call: TRBJ1-1
cdr3_nt: TGTGCCATCAGTGTCGGGGACTACTCCTACGAGCAGTACTTC; cdr3_aa: CAISVGDYSYEQYF; clone_size: NA; d_call: TRBD2; cdr3_length: 14; v_call: TRBV10-3; j_call: TRBJ2-7
cdr3_nt: TGCAGTGCTAGTCAGGCGGCTAGCTACGAGCAGTACTTC; cdr3_aa: CSASQAASYEQYF; clone_size: NA; d_call: NA; cdr3_length: 13; v_call: TRBV20-1; j_call: TRBJ2-7
cdr3_nt: TGCGCCAGCAGCTTGGGGGACAGGTTCCAAGAGACCCAGTACTTC; cdr3_aa: CASSLGDRFQETQYF; clone_size: NA; d_call: TRBD1; cdr3_length: 15; v_call: TRBV5-1; j_call: TRBJ2-5
cdr3_nt: TGCGCCAGCAGCGAATCTAGAACTGAAGCTTTCTTT; cdr3_aa: CASSESRTEAFF; clone_size: NA; d_call: NA; cdr3_length: 12; v_call: TRBV5-1; j_call: TRBJ1-1
cdr3_nt: TGTGCCAGCAGCCCGGCAGATGGTTACGAGCAGTACTTC; cdr3_aa: CASSPADGYEQYF; clone_size: few; d_call: NA; cdr3_length: 13; v_call: TRBV5-6; j_call: TRBJ2-7
cdr3_nt: TGTGCCAGCAACGCCGGGGGCATTCAAGATACGCAGTATTTT; cdr3_aa: CASNAGGIQDTQYF; clone_size: few; d_call: NA; cdr3_length: 14; v_call: TRBV27; j_call: TRBJ2-3
cdr3_nt: TGTGCCAGCAGTTCTGGAGGGGTGGGCTACACCTTC; cdr3_aa: CASSSGGVGYTF; clone_size: NA; d_call: NA; cdr3_length: 12; v_call: TRBV6-1; j_call: TRBJ1-2
cdr3_nt: TGTGCCAGCAGCGTAGCTGGGGGGCGCACAGATACGCAGTATTTT; cdr3_aa: CASSVAGGRTDTQYF; clone_size: many; d_call: NA; cdr3_length: 15; v_call: TRBV9; j_call: TRBJ2-3
cdr3_nt: TGTGCCAGCAGAGCTACCCCCGGGACAGGGGCCTCACCCCTCCACTTT; cdr3_aa: CASRATPGTGASPLHF; clone_size: once; d_call: TRBD1; cdr3_length: 16; v_call: TRBV2; j_call: TRBJ1-6
cdr3_nt: TGTGCCAGCAGTCCCGGGACTAGCGGGGGGGCAACCCAAGAGACCCAGTACTTC; cdr3_aa: CASSPGTSGGATQETQYF; clone_size: NA; d_call: TRBD2; cdr3_length: 18; v_call: TRBV12-3/TRBV12-4; j_call: TRBJ2-5
cdr3_nt: TGTGCCAGCTCGGACATACACAGCACAGATACGCAGTATTTT; cdr3_aa: CASSDIHSTDTQYF; clone_size: many; d_call: NA; cdr3_length: 14; v_call: TRBV12-3/TRBV12-4; j_call: TRBJ2-3
cdr3_nt: TGCAGCCCGACTAGCGGGAGGATCTCCTACAATGAGCAGTTCTTC; cdr3_aa: CSPTSGRISYNEQFF; clone_size: NA; d_call: TRBD2; cdr3_length: 15; v_call: TRBV20-1; j_call: TRBJ2-1
cdr3_nt: TGTGCCAGCAGTTATCTACGACAGGAAAACACAGATACGCAGTATTTT; cdr3_aa: CASSYLRQENTDTQYF; clone_size: few; d_call: NA; cdr3_length: 16; v_call: TRBV6-5; j_call: TRBJ2-3
cdr3_nt: TGTGCCAGCAGCGCACCCCCTTCTTGGGGGGCAGACGTGAACACTGAAGCTTTCTTT; cdr3_aa: CASSAPPSWGADVNTEAFF; clone_size: NA; d_call: NA; cdr3_length: 19; v_call: TRBV6-5; j_call: TRBJ1-1
cdr3_nt: TGTGCCAGCAGCTTAGAACGGGTTCAGACTGAAGCTTTCTTT; cdr3_aa: CASSLERVQTEAFF; clone_size: NA; d_call: NA; cdr3_length: 14; v_call: TRBV11-2; j_call: TRBJ1-1
cdr3_nt: TGTGCTAGCAGCTTAGTCGTGAGAGGACTAGCGGGAGTAACCTCCTACAATGAGCAGTTCTTC; cdr3_aa: CASSLVVRGLAGVTSYNEQFF; clone_size: NA; d_call: TRBD2; cdr3_length: 21; v_call: TRBV7-7; j_call: TRBJ2-1
cdr3_nt: TGTGCCAGTAGTATATCCGGGACTAGCGGGCTGGGCACAGATACGCAGTATTTT; cdr3_aa: CASSISGTSGLGTDTQYF; clone_size: NA; d_call: TRBD2; cdr3_length: 18; v_call: TRBV19; j_call: TRBJ2-3
cdr3_nt: TGTGCCAGCAGCTTAGCGTATGGTGGAGGCTACACCTTC; cdr3_aa: CASSLAYGGGYTF; clone_size: NA; d_call: NA; cdr3_length: 13; v_call: TRBV7-2; j_call: TRBJ1-2
cdr3_nt: TGTGCCAGCAGTTATACTAGTGCGAGAGAGTACTTC; cdr3_aa: CASSYTSAREYF; clone_size: NA; d_call: NA; cdr3_length: 12; v_call: TRBV12-3/TRBV12-4; j_call: TRBJ2-7